This T cell receptor beta chain was identified during a study of blood T cell repertoires in COVID-19. The wider study: Researchers got acute and convalescent COVID-19 samples from the United States, Italy and Spain. From T cells, B-cell-depleted T cells, or PBMCs came the material, which was cDNA or gDNA.

In the original analysis: Reference gene primer amplification gave estimated nucleated cell counts. Repertoires were generated with immunoSEQ multiplex PCR, while TCRdb's copy carries only in-frame clones and drops some. V and J calls and clone size are those listed in that table; D and trimming were worked out from the DNA. This sample has 30,000 to 45,000 clones, with around four fifths found just once. The CDR3 runs 19 residues. J was trimmed by 5 bases and V by 2 bases; bases with no gene match: 10. Germline V gene lookup returns CDR1 SGDLS and CDR2 YYNGEE. Sequencing was carried out using peripheral blood. This TCR came from a human donor in a cohort sampled during active COVID-19. V usage is TRBV9 and J usage is TRBJ2-1, with 16 bases that match TRBD2. CDR3 loop: CASSVSGTSGGARDNEQFF. In nucleotides, the CDR3 is TGTGCCAGCAGCGTCTCCGGGACTAGCGGGGGGGCGAGGGACAATGAGCAGTTCTTC.